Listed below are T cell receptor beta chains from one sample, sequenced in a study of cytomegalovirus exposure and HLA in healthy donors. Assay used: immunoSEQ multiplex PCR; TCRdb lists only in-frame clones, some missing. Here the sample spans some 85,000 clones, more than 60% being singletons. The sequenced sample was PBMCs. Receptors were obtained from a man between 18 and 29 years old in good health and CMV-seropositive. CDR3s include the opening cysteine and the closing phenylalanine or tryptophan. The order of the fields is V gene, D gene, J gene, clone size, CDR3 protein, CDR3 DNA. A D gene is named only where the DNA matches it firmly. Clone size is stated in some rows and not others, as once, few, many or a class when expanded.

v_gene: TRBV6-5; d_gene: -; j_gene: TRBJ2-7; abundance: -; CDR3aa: CASSYSGQVVIEQYF; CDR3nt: TGTGCCAGCAGTTACTCCGGTCAGGTTGTTATTGAGCAGTACTTC
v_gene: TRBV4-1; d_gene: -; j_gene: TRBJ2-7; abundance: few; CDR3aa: CASSQDDGRAYEQYF; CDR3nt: TGCGCCAGCAGCCAAGACGACGGGCGGGCCTACGAGCAGTACTTC
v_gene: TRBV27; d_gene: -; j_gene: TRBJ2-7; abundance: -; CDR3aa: CASSRRGATGEQYF; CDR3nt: TGTGCCAGCAGCCGCAGGGGGGCGACGGGGGAGCAGTACTTC
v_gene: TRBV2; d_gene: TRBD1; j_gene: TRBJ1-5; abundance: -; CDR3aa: CASSDDRGSNQPQHF; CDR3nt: TGTGCCAGCAGTGACGACAGGGGAAGCAATCAGCCCCAGCATTTT
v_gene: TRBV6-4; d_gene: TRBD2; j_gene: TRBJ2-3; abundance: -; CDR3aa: CASSLEGTSGTDTQYF; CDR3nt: TGTGCCAGCAGCCTCGAGGGGACTAGCGGCACAGATACGCAGTATTTT
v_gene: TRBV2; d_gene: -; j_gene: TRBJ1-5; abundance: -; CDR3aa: CASSAERRVTNQPQHF; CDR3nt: TGTGCCAGCAGCGCTGAAAGGAGAGTGACTAATCAGCCCCAGCATTTT
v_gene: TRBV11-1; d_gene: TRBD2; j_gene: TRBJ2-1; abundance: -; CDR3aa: CASSSTQRELYEQFF; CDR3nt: TGTGCCAGCAGCTCCACTCAGCGGGAGCTCTATGAGCAGTTCTTC
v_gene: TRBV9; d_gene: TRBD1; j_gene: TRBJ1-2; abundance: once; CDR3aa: CASSGWTGEAYGYTF; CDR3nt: TGTGCCAGCAGCGGATGGACAGGGGAGGCCTATGGCTACACCTTC
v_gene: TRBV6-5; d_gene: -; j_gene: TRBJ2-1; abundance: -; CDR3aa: CASSYLGALFNEQFF; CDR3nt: TGTGCCAGCAGTTACCTGGGGGCCTTATTCAATGAGCAGTTCTTC
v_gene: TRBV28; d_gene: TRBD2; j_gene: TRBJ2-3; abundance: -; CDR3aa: CASSAPGLASDTQYF; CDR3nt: TGTGCCAGCAGTGCCCCGGGACTAGCGAGTGATACGCAGTATTTT
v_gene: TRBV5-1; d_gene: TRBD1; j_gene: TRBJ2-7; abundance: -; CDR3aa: CASSLGRTGVYEQYF; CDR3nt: TGCGCCAGCAGCCTAGGTAGGACAGGAGTCTACGAGCAGTACTTC
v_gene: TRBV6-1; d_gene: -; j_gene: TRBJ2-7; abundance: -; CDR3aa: CASSEGHLGSYEQYF; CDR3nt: TGTGCCAGCAGTGAGGGACACCTTGGATCCTACGAGCAGTACTTC
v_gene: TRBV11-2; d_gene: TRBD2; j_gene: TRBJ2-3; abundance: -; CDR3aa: CASSSGATQYF; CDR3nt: TGTGCCAGCAGCAGCGGGGCTACGCAGTATTTT
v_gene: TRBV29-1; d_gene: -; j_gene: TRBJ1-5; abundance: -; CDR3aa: CSVTTGSIDQPQHF; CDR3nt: TGCAGCGTTACTACGGGGTCAATTGATCAGCCCCAGCATTTT
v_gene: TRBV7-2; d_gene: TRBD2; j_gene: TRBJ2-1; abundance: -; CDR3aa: CASSLAGGSDEQFF; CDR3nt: TGTGCCAGCAGCTTAGCGGGAGGGTCCGATGAGCAGTTCTTC
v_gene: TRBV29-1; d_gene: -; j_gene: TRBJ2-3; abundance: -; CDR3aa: CSVVGRSDTQYF; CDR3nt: TGCAGCGTTGTAGGCAGGTCAGATACGCAGTATTTT
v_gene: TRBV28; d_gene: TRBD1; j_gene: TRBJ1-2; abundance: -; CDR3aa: CASRRQGANYGYTF; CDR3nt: TGTGCCAGCCGCCGGCAGGGGGCTAACTATGGCTACACCTTC
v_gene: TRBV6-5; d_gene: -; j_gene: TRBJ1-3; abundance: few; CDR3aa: CASSAYNSGNTIYF; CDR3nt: TGTGCCAGCAGTGCATACAACTCTGGAAACACCATATATTTT
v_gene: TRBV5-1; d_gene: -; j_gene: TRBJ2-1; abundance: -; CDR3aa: CASSLKTYNEQFF; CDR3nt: TGCGCCAGCAGCTTGAAGACTTACAATGAGCAGTTCTTC
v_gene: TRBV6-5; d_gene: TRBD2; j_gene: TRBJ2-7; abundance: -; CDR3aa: CASARTSGSREQYF; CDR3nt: TGTGCCAGCGCCAGGACTAGCGGGAGCCGCGAGCAGTACTTC
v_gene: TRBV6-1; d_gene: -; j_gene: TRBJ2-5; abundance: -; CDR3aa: CASSSQGFSGTQYF; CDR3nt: TGTGCCAGCAGTTCCCAGGGGTTCTCAGGGACCCAGTACTTC
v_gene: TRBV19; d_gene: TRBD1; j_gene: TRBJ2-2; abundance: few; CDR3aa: CASRLTDRAFTGELFF; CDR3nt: TGTGCCAGTAGATTAACCGACAGGGCCTTCACCGGGGAGCTGTTTTTT
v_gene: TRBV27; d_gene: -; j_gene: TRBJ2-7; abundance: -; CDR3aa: CASRRRRDEQYF; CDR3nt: TGTGCCAGCAGAAGGAGACGCGACGAGCAGTACTTC
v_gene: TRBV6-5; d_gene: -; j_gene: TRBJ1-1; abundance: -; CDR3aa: CASSYLGGGETEAFF; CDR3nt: TGTGCCAGCAGTTACTTGGGAGGAGGCGAGACTGAAGCTTTCTTT
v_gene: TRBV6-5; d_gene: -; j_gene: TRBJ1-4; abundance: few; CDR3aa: CASSSWALATNEKLFF; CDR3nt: TGTGCCAGCAGTTCCTGGGCGTTGGCAACTAATGAAAAACTGTTTTTT
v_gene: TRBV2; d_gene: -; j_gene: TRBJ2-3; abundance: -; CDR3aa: CASRDSQPTDTQYF; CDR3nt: TGTGCCAGCAGGGACAGCCAACCCACAGATACGCAGTATTTT
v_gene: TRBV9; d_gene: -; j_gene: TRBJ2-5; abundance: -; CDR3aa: CASNSGQVETQYF; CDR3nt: TGTGCCAGCAATTCAGGGCAGGTGGAGACCCAGTACTTC
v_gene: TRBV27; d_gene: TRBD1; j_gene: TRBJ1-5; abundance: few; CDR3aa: CASSEGGPRIQPQHF; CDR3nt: TGTGCCAGCTCCGAAGGGGGCCCCCGCATTCAGCCCCAGCATTTT
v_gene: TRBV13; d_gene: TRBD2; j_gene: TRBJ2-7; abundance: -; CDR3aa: CASSLRSSGRYEQYF; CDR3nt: TGTGCCAGCAGCTTACGGTCTAGCGGGAGATACGAGCAGTACTTC
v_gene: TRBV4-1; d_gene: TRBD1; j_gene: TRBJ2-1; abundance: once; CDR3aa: CASSQIGTGGFNEQFF; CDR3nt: TGCGCCAGCAGCCAAATTGGGACAGGGGGATTCAATGAGCAGTTCTTC
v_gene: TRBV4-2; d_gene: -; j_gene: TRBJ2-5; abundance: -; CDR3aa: CASSQVALKGEGRETQYF; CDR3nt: TGTGCCAGCAGCCAAGTGGCCCTCAAGGGGGAGGGCCGCGAGACCCAGTACTTC
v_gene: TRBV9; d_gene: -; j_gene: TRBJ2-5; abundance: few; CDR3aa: CASGGSGETQYF; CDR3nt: TGTGCCAGCGGCGGATCCGGAGAGACCCAGTACTTC
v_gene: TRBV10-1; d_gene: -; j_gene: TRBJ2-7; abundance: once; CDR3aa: CASSDLGGIDKEKYEQYF; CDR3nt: TGCGCCAGCAGTGACCTGGGGGGAATTGACAAGGAGAAATACGAGCAGTACTTC
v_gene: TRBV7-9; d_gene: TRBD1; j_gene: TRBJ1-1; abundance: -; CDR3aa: CASSTYRGRGNTEAFF; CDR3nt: TGTGCCAGCAGCACCTACAGGGGGCGGGGGAACACTGAAGCTTTCTTT
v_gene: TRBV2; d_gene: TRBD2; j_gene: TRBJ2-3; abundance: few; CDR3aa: CASGEGSGKQYF; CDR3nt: TGTGCCAGCGGAGAAGGGAGCGGGAAGCAGTATTTT
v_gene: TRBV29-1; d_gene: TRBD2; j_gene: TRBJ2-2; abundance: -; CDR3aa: CSVAGTSGTNTGELFF; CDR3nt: TGCAGCGTTGCCGGGACTAGCGGGACGAACACCGGGGAGCTGTTTTTT
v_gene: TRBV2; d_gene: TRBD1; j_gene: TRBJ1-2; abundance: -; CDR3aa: CASSEGQGNYGYTF; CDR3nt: TGTGCCAGCAGTGAAGGACAGGGTAACTATGGCTACACCTTC
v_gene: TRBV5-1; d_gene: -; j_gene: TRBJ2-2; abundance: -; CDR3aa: CASRGGANTGELFF; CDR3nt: TGCGCCAGCAGGGGCGGGGCGAACACCGGGGAGCTGTTTTTT
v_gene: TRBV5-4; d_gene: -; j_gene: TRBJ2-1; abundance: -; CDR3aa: CASSFGGLFSYNEQFF; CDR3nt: TGTGCCAGCAGCTTTGGGGGACTTTTCTCCTACAATGAGCAGTTCTTC
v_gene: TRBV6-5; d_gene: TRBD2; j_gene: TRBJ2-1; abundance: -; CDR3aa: CASSFTSGIGHNEQFF; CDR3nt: TGTGCCAGCAGTTTCACAAGCGGGATCGGTCACAATGAGCAGTTCTTC
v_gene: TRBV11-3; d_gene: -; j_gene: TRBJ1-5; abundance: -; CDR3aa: CASSFGRWPQHF; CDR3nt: TGTGCCAGCAGCTTCGGTCGATGGCCCCAGCATTTT
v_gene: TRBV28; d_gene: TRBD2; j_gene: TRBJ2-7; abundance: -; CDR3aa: CASSPGTSGSYEQYF; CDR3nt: TGTGCCAGCAGTCCGGGGACTAGCGGGAGTTACGAGCAGTACTTC
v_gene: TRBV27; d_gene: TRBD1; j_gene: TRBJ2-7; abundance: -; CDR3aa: CASSPGQGAYEQYF; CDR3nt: TGTGCCAGCAGTCCGGGACAGGGGGCGTACGAGCAGTACTTC
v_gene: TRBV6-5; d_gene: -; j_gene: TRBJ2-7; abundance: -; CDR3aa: CASSGGWESYEQYF; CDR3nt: TGTGCCAGCAGTGGAGGGTGGGAGTCCTACGAGCAGTACTTC
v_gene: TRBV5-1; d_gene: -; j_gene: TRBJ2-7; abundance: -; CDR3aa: CASSLDGIVQYF; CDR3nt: TGCGCCAGCAGCTTGGACGGGATCGTTCAGTACTTC
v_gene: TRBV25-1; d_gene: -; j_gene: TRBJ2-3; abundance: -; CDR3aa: CASRQSSTDTQYF; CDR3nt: TGTGCCAGCAGACAGTCCAGCACAGATACGCAGTATTTT
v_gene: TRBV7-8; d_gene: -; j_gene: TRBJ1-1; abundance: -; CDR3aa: CASSLDVAGNTEAFF; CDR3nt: TGTGCCAGCAGCTTAGATGTGGCAGGGAACACTGAAGCTTTCTTT
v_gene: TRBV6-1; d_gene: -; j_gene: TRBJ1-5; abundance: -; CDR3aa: CASSLVLSRFQPQHF; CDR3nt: TGTGCCAGCAGCCTGGTACTCTCCCGATTTCAGCCCCAGCATTTT
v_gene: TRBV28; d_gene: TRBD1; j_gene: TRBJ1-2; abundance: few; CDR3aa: CASSAGTGNYGYTF; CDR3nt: TGTGCCAGCAGTGCCGGGACAGGAAACTATGGCTACACCTTC
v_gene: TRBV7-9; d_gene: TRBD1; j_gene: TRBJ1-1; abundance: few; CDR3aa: CASRPQGQGDTEAFF; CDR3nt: TGTGCCAGCAGGCCTCAAGGACAGGGTGACACTGAAGCTTTCTTT
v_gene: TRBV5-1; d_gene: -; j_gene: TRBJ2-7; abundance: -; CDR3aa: CASSLDREMGEQYF; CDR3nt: TGCGCCAGCAGCTTGGACAGGGAGATGGGGGAGCAGTACTTC
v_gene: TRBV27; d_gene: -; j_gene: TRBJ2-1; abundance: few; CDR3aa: CASRGSPNEQFF; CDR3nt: TGTGCCAGCAGGGGCTCTCCGAATGAGCAGTTCTTC
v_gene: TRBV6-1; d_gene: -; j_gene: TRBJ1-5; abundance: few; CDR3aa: CASSEWAVNQPQHF; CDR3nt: TGTGCCAGCAGTGAATGGGCAGTGAATCAGCCCCAGCATTTT
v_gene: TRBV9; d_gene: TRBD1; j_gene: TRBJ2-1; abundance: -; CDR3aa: CASSGMGQAAYNEQFF; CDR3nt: TGTGCCAGCAGCGGAATGGGACAGGCAGCCTACAATGAGCAGTTCTTC
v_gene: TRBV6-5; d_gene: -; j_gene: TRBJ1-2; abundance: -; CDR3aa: CASSEPDSYGYTF; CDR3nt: TGTGCCAGCAGTGAACCCGACTCCTATGGCTACACCTTC
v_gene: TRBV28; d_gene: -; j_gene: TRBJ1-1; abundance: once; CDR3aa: CASSLYTNTEAFF; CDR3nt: TGTGCCAGCAGTTTATACACGAACACTGAAGCTTTCTTT
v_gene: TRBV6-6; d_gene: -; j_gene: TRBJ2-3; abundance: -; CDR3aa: CASTNPGGRGADTQYF; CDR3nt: TGTGCCAGCACCAACCCCGGCGGCAGGGGTGCTGATACGCAGTATTTT
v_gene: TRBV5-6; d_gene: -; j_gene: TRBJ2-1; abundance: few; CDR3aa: CASSLSLNEQFF; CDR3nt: TGTGCCAGCAGCTTGTCCCTGAATGAGCAGTTCTTC
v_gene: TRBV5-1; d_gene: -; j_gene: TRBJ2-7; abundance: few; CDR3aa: CASSPLGGPYEQYF; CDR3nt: TGCGCCAGCAGCCCCCTTGGAGGACCCTACGAGCAGTACTTC
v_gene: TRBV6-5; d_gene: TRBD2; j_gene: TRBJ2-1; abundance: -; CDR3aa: CASSYEAGGPGEQFF; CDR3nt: TGTGCCAGCAGTTACGAGGCGGGAGGGCCCGGGGAGCAGTTCTTC